These T cell receptor beta chains were read from a single sample in a study of blood T cell repertoires in COVID-19. The repertoire was sequenced with immunoSEQ multiplex PCR; TCRdb's copy has only in-frame clones and lacks some. This table has around 84,000 clones, around 80% appearing once. The specimen was peripheral blood. The receptors come from a man in his 60s with COVID-19, enrolled during active disease. Each CDR3 is given with its conserved first and last residue. A D gene is named only where the DNA matches it firmly. Size is omitted from some rows. Given values are once, few, many or a class for expanded clones.

J gene: TRBJ2-5; V gene: TRBV11-2; clone size: -; D gene: -; CDR3 length: 13; CDR3 protein: CASSRARGETQYF; CDR3 DNA: TGTGCCAGCAGCCGCGCGAGGGGGGAGACCCAGTACTTC
J gene: TRBJ2-1; V gene: TRBV12-3/TRBV12-4; clone size: -; D gene: -; CDR3 length: 13; CDR3 protein: CASSFGGSYEQFF; CDR3 DNA: TGTGCCAGCAGTTTTGGTGGTAGCTATGAGCAGTTCTTC
J gene: TRBJ2-5; V gene: TRBV7-2; clone size: -; D gene: -; CDR3 length: 14; CDR3 protein: CASRPGGLRETQYF; CDR3 DNA: TGTGCCAGCAGGCCCGGAGGGTTGAGAGAGACCCAGTACTTC
J gene: TRBJ2-7; V gene: TRBV13; clone size: few; D gene: TRBD1; CDR3 length: 12; CDR3 protein: CASSGDSSAQYF; CDR3 DNA: TGTGCCAGCAGTGGGGACAGCTCGGCGCAGTACTTC
J gene: TRBJ2-7; V gene: TRBV14; clone size: once; D gene: TRBD2; CDR3 length: 18; CDR3 protein: CASSQSGTDSLKPYEQYF; CDR3 DNA: TGTGCCAGCAGCCAAAGCGGGACTGACAGTTTAAAACCCTACGAGCAGTACTTC
J gene: TRBJ1-1; V gene: TRBV5-1; clone size: -; D gene: TRBD1; CDR3 length: 14; CDR3 protein: CASSSTGTVPEAFF; CDR3 DNA: TGCGCCAGCAGCTCGACAGGGACCGTACCTGAAGCTTTCTTT
J gene: TRBJ1-2; V gene: TRBV5-6; clone size: -; D gene: -; CDR3 length: 17; CDR3 protein: CASSLWVSRMVIGEYTF; CDR3 DNA: TGTGCCAGCAGCTTGTGGGTCTCCAGGATGGTTATAGGGGAATACACCTTC
J gene: TRBJ1-1; V gene: TRBV7-8; clone size: -; D gene: -; CDR3 length: 17; CDR3 protein: CASSPHRWADMNTEAFF; CDR3 DNA: TGTGCCAGCAGCCCTCATCGATGGGCGGACATGAACACTGAAGCTTTCTTT
J gene: TRBJ1-4; V gene: TRBV5-8; clone size: -; D gene: TRBD1; CDR3 length: 14; CDR3 protein: CASRRDSYNEKLFF; CDR3 DNA: TGTGCCAGCAGAAGGGACAGCTATAATGAAAAACTGTTTTTT
J gene: TRBJ2-3; V gene: TRBV6-6; clone size: -; D gene: TRBD2; CDR3 length: 19; CDR3 protein: CASSPTSGGANEVTDTQYF; CDR3 DNA: TGTGCCAGCAGTCCGACTAGCGGGGGGGCCAATGAAGTGACAGATACGCAGTATTTT
J gene: TRBJ2-2; V gene: TRBV7-3; clone size: -; D gene: -; CDR3 length: 11; CDR3 protein: CASSPRLDLFF; CDR3 DNA: TGTGCCAGCAGCCCGAGACTCGACCTGTTTTTT
J gene: TRBJ1-3; V gene: TRBV19; clone size: -; D gene: -; CDR3 length: 15; CDR3 protein: CASKTPGFSGNTIYF; CDR3 DNA: TGTGCCAGTAAAACCCCAGGATTCTCTGGAAACACCATATATTTT
J gene: TRBJ1-2; V gene: TRBV12-3/TRBV12-4; clone size: many; D gene: -; CDR3 length: 13; CDR3 protein: CASSARRLYGYTF; CDR3 DNA: TGTGCCAGCAGCGCCAGGAGGCTCTATGGCTACACCTTC
J gene: TRBJ2-2; V gene: TRBV7-2; clone size: -; D gene: TRBD2; CDR3 length: 16; CDR3 protein: CASSLGLAGNTGELFF; CDR3 DNA: TGTGCCAGCAGCCTCGGACTAGCGGGGAACACCGGGGAGCTGTTTTTT
J gene: TRBJ2-3; V gene: TRBV6-5; clone size: -; D gene: TRBD2; CDR3 length: 15; CDR3 protein: CASSNPSGPTDTQYF; CDR3 DNA: TGTGCCAGCAGTAACCCTAGCGGACCCACAGATACGCAGTATTTT
J gene: TRBJ1-1; V gene: TRBV6-6; clone size: few; D gene: TRBD1; CDR3 length: 15; CDR3 protein: CASSSGQGRNTEAFF; CDR3 DNA: TGTGCCAGCAGTTCGGGACAGGGACGAAACACTGAAGCTTTCTTT
J gene: TRBJ2-1; V gene: TRBV11-2; clone size: -; D gene: TRBD2; CDR3 length: 16; CDR3 protein: CASSLVGRGGFNEQFF; CDR3 DNA: TGTGCCAGCAGCTTAGTCGGGCGGGGGGGCTTTAATGAGCAGTTCTTC
J gene: TRBJ2-1; V gene: TRBV19; clone size: -; D gene: TRBD1; CDR3 length: 14; CDR3 protein: CASSSRGRFHEQFF; CDR3 DNA: TGTGCCAGTAGTAGCAGGGGGCGTTTTCATGAGCAGTTCTTC
J gene: TRBJ1-4; V gene: TRBV9; clone size: once; D gene: TRBD1; CDR3 length: 16; CDR3 protein: CASSVDEGARGEKLFF; CDR3 DNA: TGTGCCAGCAGCGTAGACGAGGGGGCGCGGGGTGAAAAACTGTTTTTT
J gene: TRBJ2-2; V gene: TRBV19; clone size: -; D gene: TRBD1; CDR3 length: 15; CDR3 protein: CASSRDRGVTGELFF; CDR3 DNA: TGTGCCAGTAGTAGGGACAGGGGAGTGACCGGGGAGCTGTTTTTT
J gene: TRBJ2-2; V gene: TRBV12-1; clone size: -; D gene: -; CDR3 length: 15; CDR3 protein: CASYTPSGDTGELFF; CDR3 DNA: TGTGCCAGCTACACCCCTTCAGGGGACACCGGGGAGCTGTTTTTT
J gene: TRBJ2-5; V gene: TRBV3-1/TRBV3-2; clone size: -; D gene: TRBD2; CDR3 length: 15; CDR3 protein: CASSQDPLAEETQYF; CDR3 DNA: TGTGCCAGCAGCCAAGATCCACTAGCGGAAGAGACCCAGTACTTC
J gene: TRBJ1-4; V gene: TRBV4-2; clone size: once; D gene: -; CDR3 length: 15; CDR3 protein: CASSQGPGVGEKLFF; CDR3 DNA: TGTGCCAGCAGCCAAGGTCCCGGGGTGGGGGAAAAACTGTTTTTT
J gene: TRBJ1-2; V gene: TRBV12-3/TRBV12-4; clone size: -; D gene: -; CDR3 length: 12; CDR3 protein: CASSHPPYGYTF; CDR3 DNA: TGTGCCAGCAGTCACCCCCCCTACGGCTACACCTTC
J gene: TRBJ2-7; V gene: TRBV11-3; clone size: few; D gene: -; CDR3 length: 13; CDR3 protein: CASSFRTSYEQYF; CDR3 DNA: TGTGCCAGCAGCTTTAGAACCTCCTACGAGCAGTACTTC
J gene: TRBJ2-3; V gene: TRBV6-2/TRBV6-3; clone size: -; D gene: TRBD2; CDR3 length: 12; CDR3 protein: CATSPGGDTQYF; CDR3 DNA: TGTGCCACCAGCCCGGGGGGAGATACGCAGTATTTT
J gene: TRBJ1-1; V gene: TRBV2; clone size: -; D gene: -; CDR3 length: 13; CDR3 protein: CATNRQANTEAFF; CDR3 DNA: TGTGCCACAAACCGGCAGGCGAACACTGAAGCTTTCTTT
J gene: TRBJ1-1; V gene: TRBV6-5; clone size: once; D gene: -; CDR3 length: 14; CDR3 protein: CASSHGSLRTEAFF; CDR3 DNA: TGTGCCAGCAGTCACGGGTCTTTGAGGACTGAAGCTTTCTTT
J gene: TRBJ2-7; V gene: TRBV5-1; clone size: once; D gene: TRBD2; CDR3 length: 15; CDR3 protein: CASSERPGLYYEQYF; CDR3 DNA: TGCGCCAGCAGCGAACGACCGGGACTATACTACGAGCAGTACTTC
J gene: TRBJ1-4; V gene: TRBV10-3; clone size: -; D gene: TRBD1; CDR3 length: 16; CDR3 protein: CAISDGTGATNEKLFF; CDR3 DNA: TGTGCCATCAGTGATGGGACAGGGGCCACTAATGAAAAACTGTTTTTT
J gene: TRBJ1-3; V gene: TRBV2; clone size: -; D gene: -; CDR3 length: 12; CDR3 protein: CASRGQGNTIYF; CDR3 DNA: TGTGCCAGCAGGGGCCAAGGAAACACCATATATTTT
J gene: TRBJ1-5; V gene: TRBV15; clone size: -; D gene: -; CDR3 length: 17; CDR3 protein: CATSSPFSRGFNQPQHF; CDR3 DNA: TGTGCCACCAGCAGTCCCTTTAGTAGGGGATTCAATCAGCCCCAGCATTTT
J gene: TRBJ2-7; V gene: TRBV6-5; clone size: once; D gene: -; CDR3 length: 12; CDR3 protein: CASSTRTVGLYF; CDR3 DNA: TGTGCCAGCAGTACCAGGACAGTTGGCCTTTACTTC
J gene: TRBJ2-3; V gene: TRBV7-2; clone size: -; D gene: -; CDR3 length: 12; CDR3 protein: CASSVITDTQYF; CDR3 DNA: TGTGCCAGCAGCGTAATCACAGATACGCAGTATTTT
J gene: TRBJ1-1; V gene: TRBV10-3; clone size: -; D gene: TRBD1; CDR3 length: 14; CDR3 protein: CAISEQGKGTEAFF; CDR3 DNA: TGTGCCATCAGTGAACAGGGGAAGGGCACTGAAGCTTTCTTT
J gene: TRBJ2-2; V gene: TRBV9; clone size: -; D gene: TRBD1; CDR3 length: 20; CDR3 protein: CASSVVDFRTGTGDTGELFF; CDR3 DNA: TGTGCCAGCAGCGTAGTCGACTTTAGGACCGGGACAGGGGACACCGGGGAGCTGTTTTTT
J gene: TRBJ2-3; V gene: TRBV5-4; clone size: -; D gene: -; CDR3 length: 16; CDR3 protein: CASSSRRGGATDTQYF; CDR3 DNA: TGTGCCAGCAGCTCCCGTCGAGGGGGGGCAACAGATACGCAGTATTTT
J gene: TRBJ1-5; V gene: TRBV15; clone size: -; D gene: TRBD1; CDR3 length: 15; CDR3 protein: CATSITGDSYQPQHF; CDR3 DNA: TGTGCCACCAGCATCACCGGGGACAGCTATCAGCCCCAGCATTTT
J gene: TRBJ2-4; V gene: TRBV6-4; clone size: -; D gene: TRBD1; CDR3 length: 14; CDR3 protein: CASRGQIAKNIQYF; CDR3 DNA: TGTGCCAGCAGGGGACAGATAGCCAAAAACATTCAGTACTTC
J gene: TRBJ2-5; V gene: TRBV2; clone size: -; D gene: -; CDR3 length: 13; CDR3 protein: CASSETTGEDQYF; CDR3 DNA: TGTGCCAGCAGTGAGACAACAGGGGAGGACCAGTACTTC
J gene: TRBJ2-2; V gene: TRBV9; clone size: many; D gene: TRBD1; CDR3 length: 16; CDR3 protein: CASSPRDRPNTGELFF; CDR3 DNA: TGTGCCAGCAGCCCTCGGGACAGGCCTAACACCGGGGAGCTGTTTTTT